The 9 T cell receptor beta chains below were found in one sample sequenced in a study of monozygotic twins with inflammatory bowel disease. TCRdb re-called the 5' RACE reads and catalogs CDR3 proteins one per entry, DNA excluded. The sample yields some 150,000 distinct CDR3 sequences, of which the top ten take up 1.2%. Source material: blood. Every receptor here comes from a human donor with ulcerative colitis or Crohn's disease, or a healthy co-twin of an affected twin (not recorded which).

The chain couples TRBV20-1 to TRBJ2-1; TCRdb selects TRBD1, and the lack of DNA leaves this call unchecked. This CDR3 is built from 15 residues. Germline CDR1 is DFQATT and CDR2 is SNEGSKA (reference sequence). CDR3 loop: CSARSREPYPNEQFF.

The chain links TRBV28 to TRBJ2-2. The CDR3 length is 15 residues. CDR1 and CDR2 (germline): MDHEN, SYDVKM. CDR3 amino acids: CASSLPSGSTGELFF.

CDR3 sequence: CASSQEVGGSGEQFF. This sequence joins TRBV3-1 and TRBJ2-1; with no DNA, the TCRdb D assignment of TRBD2 cannot be verified. The germline V gene has CDR1 LGHDT and CDR2 YNNKEL (reference sequence). This CDR3 has 15 residues.

The chain employs TRBV29-1 and TRBJ2-1; TCRdb's D call of TRBD2 is untestable without DNA. The CDR3 loop spans 16 amino acids. The germline gives CDR1 SQVTM, CDR2 ANQGSEA. The CDR3 here is CSVPKGLAANYNEQFF.

V and J are TRBV30 and TRBJ2-1; there is no DNA to check the TCRdb D call of TRBD2. Germline CDR1 GTSNPN, CDR2 SVGIG (reference sequence). The CDR3 contains 16 residues. The CDR3 spells CACKPAGTSGHNEQFF. The whole variable domain, remainder taken from reference TRBV30 and TRBJ2-1, is SQTIHQWPATLVQPVGSPLSLECTVEGTSNPNLYWYRQAAGRGLQLLFYSVGIGQISSEVPQNLSASRPQDRQFILSSKKLLLSDSGFYLCACKPAGTSGHNEQFFGPGTRLTVL.

The V and J genes are TRBV27 and TRBJ1-5; TCRdb's D gene call, TRBD1, goes unchecked for lack of DNA. Germline lookup yields CDR1 MNHEY and CDR2 SMNVEV (reference sequence). The CDR3 totals 15 residues. This chain's CDR3 is CASSAQGQSNQPQHF.

The chain employs TRBV9 and TRBJ2-3; the TRBD2 assignment by TCRdb is unverifiable without DNA. Germline loops: CDR1 SGDLS, CDR2 YYNGEE. This CDR3 comprises 15 residues. The CDR3 here is CASSLSGDRTDTQYF.

V and J are TRBV6-5 and TRBJ1-1; as DNA is missing, the TRBD1 call by TCRdb cannot be tested. The CDR3 contains 12 residues. CDR1 is MNHEY and CDR2 is SVGAGI in the germline V gene. The CDR3 sequence is CASSPPQGGAFF.

The V gene is TRBV4-3, the J gene TRBJ1-2; the D gene TCRdb calls, TRBD1, cannot be checked with no DNA. Germline loops: CDR1 LGHNA, CDR2 YSLEER. The CDR3 runs 17 residues. This CDR3 reads CASSQDSRGRGSYGYTF.